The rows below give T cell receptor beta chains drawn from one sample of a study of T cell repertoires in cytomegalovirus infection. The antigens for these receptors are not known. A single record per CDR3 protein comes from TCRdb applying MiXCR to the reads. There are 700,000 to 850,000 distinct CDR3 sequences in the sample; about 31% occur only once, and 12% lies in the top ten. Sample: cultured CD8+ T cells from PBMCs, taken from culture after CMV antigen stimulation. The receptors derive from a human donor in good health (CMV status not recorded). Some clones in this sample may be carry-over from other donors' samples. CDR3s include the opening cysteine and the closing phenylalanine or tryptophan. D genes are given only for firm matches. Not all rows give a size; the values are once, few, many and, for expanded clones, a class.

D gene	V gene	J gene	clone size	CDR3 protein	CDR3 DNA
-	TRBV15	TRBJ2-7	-	CATSPARFYEQYF	TGTGCCACCAGCCCGGCGCGGTTCTACGAGCAGTACTTC
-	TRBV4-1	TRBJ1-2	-	CASSQAAGVAYGYTF	TGCGCCAGCAGCCAGGCCGCAGGGGTTGCCTATGGCTACACCTTC
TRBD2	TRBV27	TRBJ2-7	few	CASSLKGLVSYEQYF	TGTGCCAGCAGTTTAAAGGGACTAGTTTCCTACGAGCAGTACTTC
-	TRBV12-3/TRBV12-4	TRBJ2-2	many	CASSTGTVNTGELFF	TGTGCCAGCAGTACCGGGACGGTGAACACCGGGGAGCTGTTTTTT
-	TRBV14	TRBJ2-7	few	CASSQGFDEQYF	TGTGCCAGCAGCCAAGGGTTTGACGAGCAGTACTTC
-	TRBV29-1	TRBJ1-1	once	CSVQSIPGISEAFF	TGCAGCGTCCAAAGTATCCCAGGGATTTCTGAAGCTTTCTTT
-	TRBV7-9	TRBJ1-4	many	CASSLGRSGEKLFF	TGTGCCAGCAGCTTAGGTCGGTCCGGAGAAAAACTGTTTTTT
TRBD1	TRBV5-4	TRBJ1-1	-	CASSFSDRGQDTEAFF	TGTGCCAGCTCATTTTCGGACAGGGGGCAGGACACTGAAGCTTTCTTT
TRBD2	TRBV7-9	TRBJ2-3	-	CASSPLNGGADTQYF	TGTGCCAGCAGCCCTTTGAACGGGGGGGCCGATACGCAGTATTTT
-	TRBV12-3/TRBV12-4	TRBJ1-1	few	CASSFGRGYTEAFF	TGTGCCAGCAGTTTCGGGAGGGGATACACTGAAGCTTTCTTT
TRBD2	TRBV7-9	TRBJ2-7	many	CASSLGTSGASNYEQYF	TGTGCCAGCAGCTTAGGGACTAGCGGGGCCTCTAATTACGAGCAGTACTTC
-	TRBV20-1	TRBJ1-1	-	CSAKSEAFF	TGCAGTGCTAAATCTGAGGCTTTCTTT
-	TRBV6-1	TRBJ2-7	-	CASSPSVGSVYEQYF	TGTGCCAGCAGTCCCTCGGTGGGGAGCGTCTACGAGCAGTACTTC
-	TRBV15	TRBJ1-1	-	CATSRDNEQGATEAFF	TGTGCCACCAGCAGAGATAACGAACAGGGAGCCACTGAAGCTTTCTTT
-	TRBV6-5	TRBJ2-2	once	CASSYLAATGELFF	TGTGCCAGCAGTTACCTGGCAGCCACCGGGGAGCTGTTTTTT
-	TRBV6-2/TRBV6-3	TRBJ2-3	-	CASSQGRWVGFTDTQYF	TGTGCCAGCAGTCAGGGGAGATGGGTCGGGTTCACAGATACGCAGTATTTT
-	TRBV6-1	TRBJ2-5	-	CASSPSPSWPQETQYF	TGTGCCAGCAGCCCGAGCCCTAGCTGGCCGCAAGAGACCCAGTACTTC
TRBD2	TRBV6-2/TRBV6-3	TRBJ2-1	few	CASRGGSEQFF	TGTGCCAGCAGGGGGGGGAGTGAGCAGTTCTTC
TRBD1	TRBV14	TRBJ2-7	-	CASSRADRGFEQYF	TGTGCCAGCAGCCGCGCCGACAGGGGCTTCGAGCAGTACTTC
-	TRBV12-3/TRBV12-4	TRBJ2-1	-	CASSQMGDGRAEGEGYNEQFF	TGTGCCAGCAGCCAGATGGGGGATGGAAGGGCCGAAGGGGAAGGATACAATGAGCAGTTCTTC
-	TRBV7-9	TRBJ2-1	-	CALRGGVEQFF	TGTGCCTTGAGGGGGGGCGTTGAGCAGTTCTTC
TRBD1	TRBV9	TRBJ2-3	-	CASSEAGTGPDTQYF	TGTGCCAGCAGCGAAGCCGGGACAGGGCCAGATACGCAGTATTTT
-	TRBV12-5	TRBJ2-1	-	CASALGGNGNEQFF	TGTGCTAGTGCCCTAGGGGGGAATGGCAATGAGCAGTTCTTC
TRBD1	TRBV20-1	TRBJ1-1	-	CSASLSGTGRTEAFF	TGCAGTGCTAGTCTTTCAGGGACAGGGAGGACTGAAGCTTTCTTT
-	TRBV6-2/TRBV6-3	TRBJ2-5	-	CASSYGGLQYF	TGTGCCAGCAGTTACGGGGGCCTCCAGTACTTC
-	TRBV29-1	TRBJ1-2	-	CSVEEGQGSFYGYTF	TGCAGCGTTGAAGAAGGGCAGGGAAGTTTCTATGGCTACACCTTC
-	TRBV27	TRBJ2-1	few	CASSFVGTQGEQFF	TGTGCCAGCAGTTTTGTAGGGACTCAGGGTGAGCAGTTCTTC
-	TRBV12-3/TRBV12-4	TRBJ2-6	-	CASSLSRYSGANVLTF	TGTGCCAGCAGTTTAAGTAGATACTCTGGGGCCAACGTCCTGACTTTC
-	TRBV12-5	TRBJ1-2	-	CASGFYPLRELGYGYTF	TGTGCTAGTGGTTTCTACCCGCTCAGGGAGTTGGGCTATGGCTACACCTTC
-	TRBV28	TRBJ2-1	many	CASSLTSRNNEQFF	TGTGCCAGCAGTTTGACATCCAGGAACAATGAGCAGTTCTTC
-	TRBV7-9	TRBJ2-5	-	CASSPAHSYQETQYF	TGTGCCAGCAGCCCAGCCCATTCGTACCAAGAGACCCAGTACTTC
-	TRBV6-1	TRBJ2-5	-	CAGKVVRGKGETQYF	TGTGCCGGCAAAGTAGTCAGGGGAAAGGGTGAGACCCAGTACTTC
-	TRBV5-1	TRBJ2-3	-	CASSLDDRIIDTQYF	TGCGCCAGCAGCTTGGACGACAGGATCATAGATACGCAGTATTTT
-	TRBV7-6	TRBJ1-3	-	CASSLAPPDRSYSGNTIYF	TGTGCCAGCAGCTTAGCCCCCCCGGACAGATCTTACTCTGGAAACACCATATATTTT
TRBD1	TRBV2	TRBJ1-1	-	CASSVAGTVNTEAFF	TGTGCCAGCAGTGTTGCCGGGACAGTGAACACTGAAGCTTTCTTT
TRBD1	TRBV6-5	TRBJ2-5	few	CASSYRDRVKETQYF	TGTGCCAGCAGTTACAGGGACAGGGTTAAAGAGACCCAGTACTTC
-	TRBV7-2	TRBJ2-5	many	CASSNESGDGWQEGTQYF	TGTGCCAGCAGCAACGAGAGTGGGGACGGATGGCAAGAGGGGACCCAGTACTTC